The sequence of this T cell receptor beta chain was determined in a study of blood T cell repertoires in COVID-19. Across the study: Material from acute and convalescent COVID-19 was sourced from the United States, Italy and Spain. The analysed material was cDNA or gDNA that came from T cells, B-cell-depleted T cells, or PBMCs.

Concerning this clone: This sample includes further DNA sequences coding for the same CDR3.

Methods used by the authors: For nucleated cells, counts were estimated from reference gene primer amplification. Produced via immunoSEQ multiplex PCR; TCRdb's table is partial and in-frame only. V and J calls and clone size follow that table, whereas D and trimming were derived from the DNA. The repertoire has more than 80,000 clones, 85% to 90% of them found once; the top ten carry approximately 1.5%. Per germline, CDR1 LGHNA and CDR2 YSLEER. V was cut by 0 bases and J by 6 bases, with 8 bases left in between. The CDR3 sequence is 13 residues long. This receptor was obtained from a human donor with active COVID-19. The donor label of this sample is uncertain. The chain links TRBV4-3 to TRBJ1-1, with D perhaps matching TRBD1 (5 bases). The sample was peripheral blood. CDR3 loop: CASSQDSGAEAFF. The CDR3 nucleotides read TGCGCCAGCAGCCAAGATTCGGGGGCTGAAGCTTTCTTT.